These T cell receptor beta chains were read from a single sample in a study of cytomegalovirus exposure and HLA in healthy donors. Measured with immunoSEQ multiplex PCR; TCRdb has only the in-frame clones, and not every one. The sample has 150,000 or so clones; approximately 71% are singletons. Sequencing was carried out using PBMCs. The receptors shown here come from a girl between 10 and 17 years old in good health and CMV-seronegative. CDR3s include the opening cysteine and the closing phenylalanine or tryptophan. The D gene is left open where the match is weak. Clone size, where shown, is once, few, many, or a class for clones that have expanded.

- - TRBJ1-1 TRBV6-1 CASSEKFRGLSNTEAFF TGTGCCAGCAGTGAAAAGTTTAGGGGATTATCGAACACTGAAGCTTTCTTT
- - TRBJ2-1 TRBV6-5 CASSLREYSYNEQFF TGTGCCAGCAGTCTTAGAGAATACTCCTACAATGAGCAGTTCTTC
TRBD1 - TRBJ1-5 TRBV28 CASSEGRTGGLQPQHF TGTGCCAGCAGTGAAGGTAGGACAGGGGGCCTTCAGCCCCAGCATTTT
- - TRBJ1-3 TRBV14 CASSQDLRSGVAGNTIYF TGTGCCAGCAGCCAAGATCTGCGGTCCGGGGTCGCTGGAAACACCATATATTTT
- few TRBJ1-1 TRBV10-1 CASSESNQEGTEAFF TGCGCCAGCAGTGAGTCGAATCAGGAGGGTACTGAAGCTTTCTTT
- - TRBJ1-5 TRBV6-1 CASSEAGGEHQPQHF TGTGCCAGCAGTGAAGCGGGAGGGGAGCATCAGCCCCAGCATTTT
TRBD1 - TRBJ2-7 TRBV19 CASSTIRDRTYEQYF TGTGCCAGTAGTACGATACGGGACAGGACCTACGAGCAGTACTTC
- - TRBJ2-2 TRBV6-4 CASRTGRDTGELFF TGTGCCAGTCGGACAGGGAGGGACACCGGGGAGCTGTTTTTT
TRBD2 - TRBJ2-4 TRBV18 CASSPPSLAGGAGAKNIQYF TGTGCCAGCTCACCACCTTCACTAGCGGGGGGAGCGGGAGCCAAAAACATTCAGTACTTC
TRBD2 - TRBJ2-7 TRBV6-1 CASSTSGESYEQYF TGTGCCAGCAGTACTAGCGGGGAGTCCTACGAGCAGTACTTC
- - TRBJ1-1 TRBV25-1 CASSPSDRNTEAFF TGTGCCAGCAGTCCCTCGGACAGGAACACTGAAGCTTTCTTT
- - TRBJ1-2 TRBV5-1 CASSPTGGGYGYTF TGCGCCAGCAGCCCTACCGGGGGGGGCTATGGCTACACCTTC
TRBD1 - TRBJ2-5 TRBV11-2 CASSLTRTGPETQYF TGTGCCAGCAGCCTCACTCGGACAGGGCCTGAGACCCAGTACTTC
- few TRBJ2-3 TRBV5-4 CASSGTGSDTQYF TGTGCCAGCAGCGGCACAGGGTCAGATACGCAGTATTTT
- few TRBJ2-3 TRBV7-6 CASSFTGVVADTQYF TGTGCCAGCAGCTTCACGGGGGTAGTTGCAGATACGCAGTATTTT
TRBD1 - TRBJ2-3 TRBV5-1 CASSPDRGGGTDTQYF TGCGCCAGCAGCCCGGACAGGGGTGGGGGCACAGATACGCAGTATTTT